This T cell receptor beta chain came from a study of cytomegalovirus exposure and HLA in healthy donors. Study-level findings and limits: Among CMV-associated TCR beta chains, most appeared HLA-restricted in a later analysis.

V was cut by 3 bases and J by 0 bases, with 18 bases left in between. The germline V gene encodes CDR1 SGDLS and CDR2 YYNGEE. The CDR3 has 17 residues. PCR involved 60 Vbeta and 13 Jbeta primers. Generated by immunoSEQ multiplex PCR, the TCRdb table keeps only in-frame clones and is missing some. The sample has around 190,000 clones; 65% to 85% are singletons. As concerns this clone: Its antigen is unknown.

Sequenced: PBMCs. The chain employs TRBV9 and TRBJ1-1, with D uncertain. The sequence was obtained from a woman aged 18-29 years in good health and CMV-seronegative. CDR3 sequence reads: CASSADSNPVMNTEAFF. In DNA form, the CDR3 reads TGTGCCAGCAGCGCCGACTCCAACCCGGTCATGAACACTGAAGCTTTCTTT.